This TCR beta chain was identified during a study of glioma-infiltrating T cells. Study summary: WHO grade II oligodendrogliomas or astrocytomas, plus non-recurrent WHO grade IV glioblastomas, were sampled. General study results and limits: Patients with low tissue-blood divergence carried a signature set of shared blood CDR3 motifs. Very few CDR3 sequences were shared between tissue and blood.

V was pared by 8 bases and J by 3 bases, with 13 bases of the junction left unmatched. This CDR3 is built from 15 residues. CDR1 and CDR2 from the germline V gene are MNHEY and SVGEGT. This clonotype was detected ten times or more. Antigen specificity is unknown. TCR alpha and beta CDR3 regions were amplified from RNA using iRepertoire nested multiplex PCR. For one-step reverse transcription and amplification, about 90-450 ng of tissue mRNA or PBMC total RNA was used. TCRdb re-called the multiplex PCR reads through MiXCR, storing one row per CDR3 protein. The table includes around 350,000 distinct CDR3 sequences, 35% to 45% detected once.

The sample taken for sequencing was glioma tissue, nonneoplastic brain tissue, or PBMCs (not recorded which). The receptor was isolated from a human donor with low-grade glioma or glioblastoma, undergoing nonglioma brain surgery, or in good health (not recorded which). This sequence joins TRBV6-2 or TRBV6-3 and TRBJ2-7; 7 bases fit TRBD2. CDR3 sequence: CASARHRTGGYEQYF. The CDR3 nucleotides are TGTGCCAGCGCTCGCCACCGGACGGGAGGCTACGAGCAGTACTTC.